This T cell receptor beta chain was captured by sequencing in a study of beta chain features in type 1 diabetes. Study results and caveats: There was a possibility that cDNA sequencing over-represented cells with high TCR expression. Among all four CD4+ subsets, Type 1 diabetes patients had TCRB CDR3s that were moderately but significantly shorter. More deletions and fewer insertions at VDJ junctions were found in patients with type 1 diabetes.

Points on this clone: Its antigen is as yet unknown.

Germline V gene lookup returns CDR1 LGHNA and CDR2 YSLEER. V trimming: 1 base; J trimming: 0 bases; junction bases outside the gene matches: 5. This CDR3 has 18 amino acids. Expressed TCRB transcripts got sequenced, as all isolated RNA was reverse transcribed. Libraries were prepared by immunoSEQ multiplex PCR; TCRdb keeps only in-frame clonotypes and omits some of them. The data hold about 900,000 clones, with roughly 15% observed a single time. The sequencing sample was made of naive CD4+ T cells from blood. The chain combines TRBV4-3 with TRBJ2-6, with 8 bases lining up with TRBD1. The clonotype was recovered from a woman aged 18-30 years in good health. In DNA, the CDR3 is TGCGCCAGCAGCCAAGGTTCAGGGGGCAGCTCTGGGGCCAACGTCCTGACTTTC. It translates to CASSQGSGGSSGANVLTF.